A selection of T cell receptor beta chains follows, all from one sample in a study of T cell changes during pregnancy in multiple sclerosis. Repertoires were generated with immunoSEQ multiplex PCR, while TCRdb's copy carries only in-frame clones and drops some. In the table there are some 51,000 clones, approximately 94% of which are singletons. The source was CD4+ T cells from peripheral blood mononuclear cells, collected in the second trimester of pregnancy. Every receptor here comes from a female donor with multiple sclerosis, enrolled in a pregnancy study. Each CDR3 is given with its conserved first and last residue. Fields, in order: J gene, V gene, D gene, clone size, CDR3 protein, CDR3 DNA. The D gene is left open where the match is weak. Clone size is stated in some rows and not others, as once, few, many or a class when expanded.

>TRBJ2-7|TRBV7-2|TRBD1|.
CASSWDRFSYEQYF
TGTGCCAGCAGCTGGGACAGGTTCTCCTACGAGCAGTACTTC
>TRBJ1-5|TRBV19|.|.
CASSTPEVAGVWSNQPQHF
TGTGCCAGTAGTACGCCGGAGGTGGCGGGGGTTTGGAGCAATCAGCCCCAGCATTTT
>TRBJ2-5|TRBV29-1|.|.
CSVEDVRAQETQYF
TGCAGCGTTGAAGATGTCAGGGCCCAAGAGACCCAGTACTTC
>TRBJ2-3|TRBV11-2|TRBD1|.
CASSSPTGSTDTQYF
TGTGCCAGCAGCTCCCCGACAGGGTCCACAGATACGCAGTATTTT
>TRBJ2-2|TRBV7-3|.|.
CASSSEPPGKGFTGELFF
TGTGCCAGCAGCTCCGAGCCCCCAGGGAAGGGGTTCACCGGGGAGCTGTTTTTT
>TRBJ2-5|TRBV7-9|.|.
CASSLARGETQYF
TGTGCCAGCAGCTTAGCTCGCGGGGAGACCCAGTACTTC
>TRBJ2-2|TRBV18|TRBD1|.
CASSPRGPGQGGTGELFF
TGTGCCAGCTCACCACGGGGTCCGGGACAGGGAGGCACCGGGGAGCTGTTTTTT
>TRBJ2-5|TRBV15|.|.
CATSSDGASGETQYF
TGTGCCACCAGCAGTGACGGAGCCTCCGGTGAGACCCAGTACTTC
>TRBJ1-1|TRBV5-6|.|.
CASSSDRLYEAFF
TGTGCCAGCAGCTCCGACAGGCTGTATGAAGCTTTCTTT
>TRBJ2-5|TRBV19|TRBD2|.
CASSMGSGGFGETQYF
TGTGCCAGTAGTATGGGGAGCGGGGGGTTTGGCGAGACCCAGTACTTC
>TRBJ2-7|TRBV5-1|TRBD1|.
CASSGTGGRYEQYF
TGCGCCAGCAGCGGGACAGGGGGACGCTACGAGCAGTACTTC
>TRBJ2-2|TRBV5-5|TRBD2|.
CASNIGLAAAGELFF
TGTGCCAGCAATATCGGACTAGCGGCGGCCGGGGAGCTGTTTTTT
>TRBJ1-5|TRBV9|.|.
CASSLDSHSNQPQHF
TGTGCCAGCAGCCTAGACAGCCATAGCAATCAGCCCCAGCATTTT
>TRBJ1-2|TRBV6-5|TRBD1|.
CASSNPGTGEGYTF
TGTGCCAGCAGCAATCCCGGGACAGGGGAAGGCTACACCTTC
>TRBJ1-1|TRBV7-6|TRBD1|.
CASSLADLGQGGMNTEAFF
TGTGCCAGCAGCTTAGCGGACTTGGGACAGGGGGGGATGAACACTGAAGCTTTCTTT
>TRBJ1-2|TRBV7-2|.|.
CASSPPGAGGYTF
TGTGCCAGCAGCCCTCCAGGGGCTGGAGGCTACACCTTC
>TRBJ1-1|TRBV4-3|.|.
CASSQERNTEAFF
TGCGCCAGCAGCCAAGAGAGAAACACTGAAGCTTTCTTT
>TRBJ1-4|TRBV5-1|.|.
CASSFGGSTNEKLFF
TGCGCCAGCAGCTTTGGGGGCTCTACTAATGAAAAACTGTTTTTT
>TRBJ1-6|TRBV6-5|.|.
CASKLGGSGNSPLHF
TGTGCCAGCAAGTTGGGGGGGTCGGGTAATTCACCCCTCCACTTT
>TRBJ2-7|TRBV5-1|.|.
CASSLGIGNYEQYF
TGCGCCAGCAGCCTGGGGATCGGGAACTACGAGCAGTACTTC
>TRBJ1-3|TRBV18|.|.
CASSPMPGTFGNTIYF
TGTGCCAGCTCACCTATGCCCGGGACTTTTGGAAACACCATATATTTT
>TRBJ1-6|TRBV7-3|.|.
CASSLDRFNSPLHF
TGTGCCAGCAGTTTGGACAGATTTAATTCACCCCTCCACTTT
>TRBJ2-7|TRBV6-6|.|.
CASSLSAGYEQYF
TGTGCCAGCAGTCTCTCCGCGGGCTACGAGCAGTACTTC
>TRBJ1-1|TRBV20-1|.|.
CSARGETEAFF
TGCAGTGCTAGAGGGGAGACTGAAGCTTTCTTT
>TRBJ1-2|TRBV18|.|.
CASSLTGGYTF
TGTGCCAGCTCTCTCACAGGAGGCTACACCTTC
>TRBJ1-1|TRBV19|TRBD1|once
CASSIIGGQTKFTEAFF
TGTGCCAGTAGTATAATAGGGGGACAGACGAAATTCACTGAAGCTTTCTTT
>TRBJ1-2|TRBV29-1|TRBD1|.
CSVGQGVLNYGYTF
TGCAGCGTTGGTCAGGGGGTACTAAACTATGGCTACACCTTC
>TRBJ1-2|TRBV19|.|.
CASSLGTTYGYTF
TGTGCCAGTAGTCTAGGGACAACCTATGGCTACACCTTC
>TRBJ2-2|TRBV2|.|.
CASTGRGKDTGELFF
TGTGCCAGCACTGGTCGGGGAAAGGACACCGGGGAGCTGTTTTTT
>TRBJ1-5|TRBV27|.|few
CASRSGVNQPQHF
TGTGCCAGTAGATCAGGGGTGAATCAGCCCCAGCATTTT
>TRBJ1-1|TRBV11-1|.|.
CASSLRGGITEAFF
TGTGCCAGCAGCTTGCGGGGGGGTATCACTGAAGCTTTCTTT
>TRBJ1-5|TRBV30|TRBD1|.
CAWSGTTIWEGQGGQPQHF
TGTGCCTGGAGTGGTACGACAATATGGGAGGGACAGGGAGGACAGCCCCAGCATTTT
>TRBJ2-7|TRBV5-6|.|.
CASSRTGNSYEQYF
TGTGCCAGCAGCCGTACAGGGAATAGCTACGAGCAGTACTTC
>TRBJ2-5|TRBV2|TRBD2|.
CASSERGGYQETQYF
TGTGCCAGCAGTGAGCGGGGGGGGTACCAAGAGACCCAGTACTTC
>TRBJ1-1|TRBV29-1|.|.
CSVGQTAQMNTEAFF
TGCAGCGTTGGACAGACAGCTCAAATGAACACTGAAGCTTTCTTT
>TRBJ1-2|TRBV27|TRBD1|.
CASSGDRGRDYGYTF
TGTGCCAGCAGTGGAGACAGGGGGCGGGACTATGGCTACACCTTC